The sample holds many counts of the clone carrying this TCR beta chain. Its antigen is undetermined. Germline values: CDR1 ENHRY, CDR2 SYGVKD. The length of the CDR3 is 12 residues. V was clipped by 7 bases and J by 5 bases, with 9 bases between them. This sample was included in a study of CD8 T cells in ankylosing spondylitis. Notes on the study in general: Reports say disease-linked clones showed up significantly more in matched ankylosing spondylitis synovial fluid. One TCR beta motif, made up of seven to nine highly homologous variants, appeared characteristic of ankylosing spondylitis blood. Disease-associated clonotypes exhibited CD8+ identity and were relatively infrequent in peripheral blood.

Molecular-barcoded quantitative 5'-RACE produced these TCR beta libraries. From the 5' RACE reads, TCRdb called clonotypes with MiXCR, one entry per CDR3 protein. The data contain roughly 130,000 distinct CDR3 sequences, roughly an eighth of them singletons. The clonotype was recovered from a female donor with ankylosing spondylitis or in good health (not recorded which). The sequenced material came from blood, either unsorted or a sorted T cell fraction (not recorded which). V and J are TRBV10-3 and TRBJ2-1; D may be TRBD1 (5 bases). This chain's CDR3 is CAIKEGDNEQFF. The CDR3 nucleotides are TGTGCCATCAAAGAAGGGGACAATGAGCAGTTCTTC.